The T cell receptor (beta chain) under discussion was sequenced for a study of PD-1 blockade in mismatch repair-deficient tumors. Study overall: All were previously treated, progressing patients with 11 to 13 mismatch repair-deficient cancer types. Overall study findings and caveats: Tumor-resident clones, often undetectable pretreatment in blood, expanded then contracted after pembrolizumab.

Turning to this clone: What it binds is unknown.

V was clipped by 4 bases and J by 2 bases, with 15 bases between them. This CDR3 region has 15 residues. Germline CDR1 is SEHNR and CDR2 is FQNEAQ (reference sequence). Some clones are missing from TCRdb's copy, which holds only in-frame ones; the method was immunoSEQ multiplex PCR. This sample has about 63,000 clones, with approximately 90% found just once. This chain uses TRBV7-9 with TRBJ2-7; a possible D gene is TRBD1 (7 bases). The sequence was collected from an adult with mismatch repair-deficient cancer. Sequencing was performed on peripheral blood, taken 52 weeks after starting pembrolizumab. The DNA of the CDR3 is TGTGCCAGCAGCTCTCGACAGGGAGGAACCTACGAGCAGTACTTC. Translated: CASSSRQGGTYEQYF.